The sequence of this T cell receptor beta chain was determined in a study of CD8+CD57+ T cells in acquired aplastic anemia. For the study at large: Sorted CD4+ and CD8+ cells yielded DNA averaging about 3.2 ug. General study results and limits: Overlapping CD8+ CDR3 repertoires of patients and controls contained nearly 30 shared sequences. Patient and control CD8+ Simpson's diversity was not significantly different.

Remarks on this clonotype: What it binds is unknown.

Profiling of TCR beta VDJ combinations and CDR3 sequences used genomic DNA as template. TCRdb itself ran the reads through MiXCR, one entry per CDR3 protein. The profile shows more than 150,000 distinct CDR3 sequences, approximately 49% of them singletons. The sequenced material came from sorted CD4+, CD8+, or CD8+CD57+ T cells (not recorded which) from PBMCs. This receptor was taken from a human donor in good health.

The CDR3 sequence is CSVEDHAEGSTDTQYF. DNA of the CDR3: TGCAGCGTTGAAGATCATGCGGAGGGGAGCACAGATACGCAGTATTTT. V and J are TRBV29-1 and TRBJ2-3; maybe TRBD2 (6 bases). Germline CDR1 reads SQVTM; CDR2 reads ANQGSEA. V was shortened by 0 bases and J by 0 bases, with 13 bases between the two germline ends. CDR3 length: 16 residues.